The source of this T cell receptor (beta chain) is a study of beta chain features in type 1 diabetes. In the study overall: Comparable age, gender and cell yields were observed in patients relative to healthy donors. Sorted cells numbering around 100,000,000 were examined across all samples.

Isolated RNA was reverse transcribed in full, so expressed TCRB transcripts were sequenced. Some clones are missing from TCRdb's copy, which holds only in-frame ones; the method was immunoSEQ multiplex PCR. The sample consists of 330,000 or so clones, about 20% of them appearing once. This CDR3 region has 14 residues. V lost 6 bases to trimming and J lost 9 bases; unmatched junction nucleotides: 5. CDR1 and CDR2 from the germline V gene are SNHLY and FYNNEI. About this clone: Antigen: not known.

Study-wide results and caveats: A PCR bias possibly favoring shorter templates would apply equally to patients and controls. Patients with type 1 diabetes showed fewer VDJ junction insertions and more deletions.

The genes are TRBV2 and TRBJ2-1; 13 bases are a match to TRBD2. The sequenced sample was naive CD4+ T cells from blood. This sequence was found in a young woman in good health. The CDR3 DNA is TGTGCCAGCAGAGGACTAGCGGGAGTTAGTGAGCAGTTCTTC. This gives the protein CASRGLAGVSEQFF.